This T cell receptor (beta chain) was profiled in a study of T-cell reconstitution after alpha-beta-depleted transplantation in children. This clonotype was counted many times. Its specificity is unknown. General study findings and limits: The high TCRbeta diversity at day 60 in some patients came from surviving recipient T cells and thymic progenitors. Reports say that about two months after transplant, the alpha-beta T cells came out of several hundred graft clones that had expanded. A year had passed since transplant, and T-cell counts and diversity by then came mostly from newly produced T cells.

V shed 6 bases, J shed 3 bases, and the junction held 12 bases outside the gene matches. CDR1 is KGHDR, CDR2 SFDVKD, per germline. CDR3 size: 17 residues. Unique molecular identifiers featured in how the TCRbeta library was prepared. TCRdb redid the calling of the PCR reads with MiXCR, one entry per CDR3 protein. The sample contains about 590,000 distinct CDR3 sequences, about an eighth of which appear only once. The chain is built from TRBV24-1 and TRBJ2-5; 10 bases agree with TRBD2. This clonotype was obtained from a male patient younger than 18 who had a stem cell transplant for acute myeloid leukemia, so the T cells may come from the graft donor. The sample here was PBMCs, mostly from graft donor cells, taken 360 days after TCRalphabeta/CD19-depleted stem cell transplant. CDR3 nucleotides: TGTGCCACCAGTAAGTCTAGCGGGAGCGGGTCCAAAGAGACCCAGTACTTC. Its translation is CATSKSSGSGSKETQYF.